These T cell receptor beta chains were read from a single sample in a study of chemoradiotherapy in HPV16-positive cancers. Sequenced by immunoSEQ multiplex PCR; TCRdb stores in-frame clones only, minus some. The sample shows more than 20,000 clones, about 90% of them seen only once. Sequenced material: blood, taken from a patient who underwent chemoradiotherapy. These receptors all come from a human donor with HPV-associated anogenital cancer. Both conserved end residues are part of each CDR3. The order of the fields is V gene, D gene, clone size, J gene, CDR3 protein, CDR3 DNA. D genes are given only for firm matches. Clone size is stated in some rows and not others, as once, few, many or a class when expanded.

>TRBV6-1|TRBD1|.|TRBJ1-2
CASSESGGQALAYGYTF
TGTGCCAGCAGTGAAAGTGGGGGACAGGCCCTCGCCTATGGCTACACCTTC
>TRBV7-9|.|.|TRBJ1-6
CASSSREIDSPLHF
TGTGCCAGCAGCTCCAGGGAAATCGATTCACCCCTCCACTTT
>TRBV7-9|.|.|TRBJ1-1
CASSSNKRAGTEAFF
TGTGCCAGCAGCTCCAATAAACGGGCCGGCACTGAAGCTTTCTTT
>TRBV19|TRBD2|.|TRBJ2-1
CASSIDLIETSGANEQFF
TGTGCCAGTAGTATAGATCTGATAGAGACTAGCGGCGCTAATGAGCAGTTCTTC
>TRBV9|.|.|TRBJ1-3
CASSVGGALLGGNTIYF
TGTGCCAGCAGCGTAGGAGGCGCGCTCCTGGGAGGAAACACCATATATTTT
>TRBV30|.|.|TRBJ2-3
CAWSGLATDTQYF
TGTGCCTGGAGCGGTCTAGCAACAGATACGCAGTATTTT
>TRBV11-2|.|.|TRBJ2-2
CASSIPGLQTGELFF
TGTGCCAGCAGCATCCCGGGACTTCAGACCGGGGAGCTGTTTTTT
>TRBV30|.|few|TRBJ1-6
CAWNAQSDSYNSPLHF
TGTGCCTGGAACGCGCAGAGTGACTCCTATAATTCACCCCTCCACTTT
>TRBV21-1|.|.|TRBJ2-3
CASRAEYGRGTDTQYF
TGTGCCAGCAGAGCAGAATATGGCAGGGGGACAGATACGCAGTATTTT
>TRBV5-8|.|.|TRBJ2-1
CATKGGTQAYNEQFF
TGTGCCACGAAAGGGGGGACGCAGGCCTACAATGAGCAGTTCTTC
>TRBV30|TRBD1|.|TRBJ2-1
CAWSPGQGGVGSYNEQFF
TGTGCCTGGAGCCCGGGACAGGGGGGTGTGGGGTCCTACAATGAGCAGTTCTTC
>TRBV7-2|TRBD1|once|TRBJ1-2
CASSLAGQVYGYTF
TGTGCCAGCAGCTTAGCGGGACAGGTCTATGGCTACACCTTC
>TRBV7-2|TRBD2|.|TRBJ2-7
CASSVSSGISYEQYF
TGTGCCAGCAGCGTCTCTAGCGGAATCTCCTACGAGCAGTACTTC
>TRBV30|.|.|TRBJ1-3
CAWSVANTIYF
TGTGCCTGGAGTGTGGCCAACACCATATATTTT
>TRBV9|.|.|TRBJ2-1
CASSVAWGGQNEQFF
TGTGCCAGCAGCGTAGCTTGGGGGGGCCAGAATGAGCAGTTCTTC
>TRBV19|.|.|TRBJ2-4
CASRPRDSLAKNIQYF
TGTGCCAGTAGGCCTCGGGACTCTCTTGCCAAAAACATTCAGTACTTC
>TRBV19|.|.|TRBJ1-5
CASSMAADQPQHF
TGTGCCAGTAGTATGGCGGCGGATCAGCCCCAGCATTTT
>TRBV27|.|.|TRBJ1-5
CASSFRYSSNQPQHF
TGTGCCAGCAGTTTTCGCTATTCTAGCAATCAGCCCCAGCATTTT
>TRBV5-1|TRBD1|.|TRBJ1-5
CASSLAGTGGEERHF
TGCGCCAGCAGCTTGGCTGGGACAGGGGGCGAGGAGAGGCATTTT
>TRBV5-1|.|.|TRBJ1-4
CASSLRRGDEKLFF
TGCGCCAGCAGCTTGCGCAGGGGCGATGAAAAACTGTTTTTT
>TRBV7-5|.|.|TRBJ2-1
CVRSPRWGVSNEQFF
TGTGTCAGAAGCCCGCGATGGGGGGTCTCGAATGAGCAGTTCTTC
>TRBV5-1|.|.|TRBJ1-3
CASSFGEGNTIYF
TGCGCCAGCAGCTTTGGAGAGGGGAACACCATATATTTT
>TRBV27|TRBD2|.|TRBJ2-5
CASSLLNPGGLETQYF
TGTGCCAGCAGTTTACTCAACCCGGGGGGGCTGGAGACCCAGTACTTC
>TRBV7-9|.|.|TRBJ1-2
CASSLGGGQLHTF
TGTGCCAGCAGCTTAGGAGGCGGCCAGTTGCACACCTTC
>TRBV6-6|.|.|TRBJ1-2
CASSPGADYGYTF
TGTGCCAGCAGTCCGGGGGCTGACTATGGCTACACCTTC
>TRBV7-2|TRBD1|.|TRBJ2-7
CASSSSGTGFRSYEQYF
TGTGCCAGCAGTTCCTCCGGGACAGGGTTCCGCTCCTACGAGCAGTACTTC
>TRBV30|.|.|TRBJ1-3
CAWSVGLLSGNTIYF
TGTGCCTGGAGTGTAGGGCTTCTCTCTGGAAACACCATATATTTT
>TRBV29-1|TRBD2|.|TRBJ2-7
CSVAQLAGGYEQYF
TGCAGCGTTGCGCAACTAGCGGGAGGTTACGAGCAGTACTTC
>TRBV4-3|TRBD2|.|TRBJ2-3
CASSQDLASGTQGNTQYF
TGCGCCAGCAGCCAAGATCTGGCTAGCGGGACTCAGGGGAATACGCAGTATTTT
>TRBV12-5|.|.|TRBJ2-2
CASVNGGKNTGELFF
TGTGCTAGTGTGAATGGGGGGAAAAACACCGGGGAGCTGTTTTTT
>TRBV19|TRBD1|.|TRBJ1-2
CASSLDRVGNYGYTF
TGTGCCAGTAGTTTGGACAGGGTTGGTAACTATGGCTACACCTTC
>TRBV7-8|.|.|TRBJ1-3
CASSLQKSTIYF
TGTGCCAGCAGCTTACAGAAAAGCACCATATATTTT
>TRBV7-8|TRBD2|.|TRBJ2-7
CASSLLTSGDPYEQYF
TGTGCCAGCAGCCTTTTGACTAGCGGGGACCCCTACGAGCAGTACTTC
>TRBV5-1|TRBD2|few|TRBJ2-7
CASSSPRGGAPPYEQYF
TGCGCCAGCAGCTCCCCGCGGGGGGGCGCCCCTCCCTACGAGCAGTACTTC
>TRBV6-1|TRBD1|.|TRBJ1-5
CASSGGQGGTNQPQHF
TGTGCCAGCAGTGGGGGACAGGGGGGAACCAATCAGCCCCAGCATTTT
>TRBV6-5|.|.|TRBJ2-5
CASSYGPETQYF
TGTGCCAGCAGTTACGGGCCCGAGACCCAGTACTTC
>TRBV25-1|TRBD2|.|TRBJ2-3
CASSESSRELLDTQYF
TGTGCCAGCAGTGAATCTTCGCGGGAGTTATTAGATACGCAGTATTTT
>TRBV29-1|.|.|TRBJ2-7
CSVEVDPRAGYEQYF
TGCAGCGTTGAAGTAGACCCGAGGGCGGGATACGAGCAGTACTTC
>TRBV7-8|TRBD1|.|TRBJ2-5
CASSLAGTGQETQYF
TGTGCCAGCAGCTTAGCTGGGACAGGACAAGAGACCCAGTACTTC
>TRBV5-4|.|.|TRBJ2-1
CASSSVGLESSYNEQFF
TGTGCCAGCAGCTCCGTTGGCTTAGAAAGCTCCTACAATGAGCAGTTCTTC
>TRBV2|TRBD1|.|TRBJ2-1
CASSEARGQGIRQFF
TGTGCCAGCAGTGAAGCGCGAGGACAGGGTATAAGGCAGTTCTTC
>TRBV5-4|.|once|TRBJ1-2
CASSPQRANYGYTF
TGTGCCAGCAGCCCACAGAGAGCTAACTATGGCTACACCTTC
>TRBV5-4|TRBD2|.|TRBJ2-3
CASSPASPGGSDTQYF
TGTGCCAGCAGCCCCGCGTCTCCGGGGGGTTCAGATACGCAGTATTTT
>TRBV5-4|.|.|TRBJ1-3
CASSQGSGAANTIYF
TGTGCCAGCAGCCAGGGTTCAGGGGCGGCAAACACCATATATTTT
>TRBV12-5|TRBD1|once|TRBJ2-7
CASGLLGQVVSYEQYF
TGTGCTAGTGGTTTGTTGGGACAGGTTGTCTCCTACGAGCAGTACTTC
>TRBV2|.|.|TRBJ1-2
CASSVRPGPIYGYTF
TGTGCCAGCAGTGTTCGTCCAGGACCCATCTATGGCTACACCTTC
>TRBV7-2|TRBD2|once|TRBJ2-1
CASSLEGTNRNEQFF
TGTGCCAGCAGCTTAGAGGGGACTAATCGGAATGAGCAGTTCTTC
>TRBV6-5|.|.|TRBJ2-7
CASSYSRVPYEQYF
TGTGCCAGCAGTTACTCGAGGGTTCCCTACGAGCAGTACTTC
>TRBV5-1|.|.|TRBJ2-3
CASSPLGRVGPSTDTQYF
TGCGCCAGCAGCCCTTTGGGGCGGGTGGGACCTAGCACAGATACGCAGTATTTT
>TRBV12-5|.|.|TRBJ1-1
CASGFEYTEAFF
TGTGCTAGTGGTTTTGAGTACACTGAAGCTTTCTTT
>TRBV4-3|.|.|TRBJ2-2
CASSQDSPGDPGELFF
TGCGCCAGCAGCCAAGATTCCCCGGGAGATCCCGGGGAGCTGTTTTTT
>TRBV5-6|.|.|TRBJ2-7
CASTLPNPYEQYF
TGTGCCAGCACCCTCCCAAACCCCTACGAGCAGTACTTC
>TRBV7-9|.|once|TRBJ2-3
CASSPSGTDTQYF
TGTGCCAGCAGCCCCTCGGGAACAGATACGCAGTATTTT
>TRBV27|.|.|TRBJ2-1
CASSLAGAPYNEQFF
TGTGCCAGCAGTTTGGCAGGGGCCCCTTACAATGAGCAGTTCTTC
>TRBV7-2|.|.|TRBJ2-7
CASSQFSSYEQYF
TGTGCCAGCAGCCAATTTAGCAGCTACGAGCAGTACTTC
>TRBV30|.|few|TRBJ1-1
CAWTRNLNTEAFF
TGTGCCTGGACTAGGAATCTGAACACTGAAGCTTTCTTT
>TRBV6-6|TRBD2|few|TRBJ2-7
CASRAGEGEQYF
TGTGCCAGCAGAGCGGGAGAGGGGGAGCAGTACTTC
>TRBV5-6|.|few|TRBJ2-7
CASSLDPGNSYEQYF
TGTGCCAGCAGCTTGGACCCCGGCAACTCCTACGAGCAGTACTTC